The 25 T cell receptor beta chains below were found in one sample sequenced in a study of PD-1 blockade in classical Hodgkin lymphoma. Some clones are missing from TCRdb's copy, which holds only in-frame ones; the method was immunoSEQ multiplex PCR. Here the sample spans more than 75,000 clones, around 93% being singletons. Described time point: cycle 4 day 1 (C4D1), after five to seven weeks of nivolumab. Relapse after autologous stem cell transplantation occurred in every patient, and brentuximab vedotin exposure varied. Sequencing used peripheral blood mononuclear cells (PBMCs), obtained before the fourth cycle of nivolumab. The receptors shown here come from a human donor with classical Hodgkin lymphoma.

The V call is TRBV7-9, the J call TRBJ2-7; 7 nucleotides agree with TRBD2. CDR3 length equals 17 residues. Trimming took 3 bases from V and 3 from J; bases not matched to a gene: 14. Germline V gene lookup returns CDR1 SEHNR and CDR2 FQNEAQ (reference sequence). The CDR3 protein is CASSFSIGRQRGYEQYF. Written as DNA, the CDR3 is TGTGCCAGCAGCTTCTCCATCGGAAGGCAGCGGGGCTACGAGCAGTACTTC. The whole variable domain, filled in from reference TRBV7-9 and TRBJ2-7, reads DTGVSQNPRHKITKRGQNVTFRCDPISEHNRLYWYRQTLGQGPEFLTYFQNEAQLEKSRLLSDRFSAERPKGSFSTLEIQRTEQGDSAMYLCASSFSIGRQRGYEQYFGPGTRLTVT.

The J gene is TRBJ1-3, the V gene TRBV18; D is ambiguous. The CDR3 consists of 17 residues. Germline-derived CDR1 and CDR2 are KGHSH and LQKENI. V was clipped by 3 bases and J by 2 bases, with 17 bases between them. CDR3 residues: CASSPRGRVDAGNTIYF. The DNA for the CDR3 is TGTGCCAGCTCACCCCGCGGCCGGGTGGACGCTGGAAACACCATATATTTT.

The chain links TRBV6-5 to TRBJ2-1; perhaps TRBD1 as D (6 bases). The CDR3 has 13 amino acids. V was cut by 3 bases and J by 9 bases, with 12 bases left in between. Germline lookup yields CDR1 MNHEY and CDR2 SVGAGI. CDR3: CASSYDRSIEQFF. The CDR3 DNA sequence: TGTGCCAGCAGTTATGACAGGTCAATTGAGCAGTTCTTC.

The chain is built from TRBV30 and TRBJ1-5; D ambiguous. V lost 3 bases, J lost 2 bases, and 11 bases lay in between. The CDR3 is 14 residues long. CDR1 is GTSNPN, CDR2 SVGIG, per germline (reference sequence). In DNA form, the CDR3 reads TGTGCCTGGAGCGAAGGCCGAGGCAATCAGCCCCAGCATTTT. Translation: CAWSEGRGNQPQHF.

This CDR3 is CASSLAAGYQETQYF. CDR3 sequence (DNA): TGTGCCAGCAGTTTAGCAGCGGGTTACCAAGAGACCCAGTACTTC. The chain has TRBV28 and TRBJ2-5; weak D call: TRBD2 (6 bases). This CDR3 is built from 15 residues. The V gene lost 2 bases and the J gene lost 0 bases, with 10 bases spanning the gap. Germline V gene data show CDR1 as MDHEN and CDR2 as SYDVKM.

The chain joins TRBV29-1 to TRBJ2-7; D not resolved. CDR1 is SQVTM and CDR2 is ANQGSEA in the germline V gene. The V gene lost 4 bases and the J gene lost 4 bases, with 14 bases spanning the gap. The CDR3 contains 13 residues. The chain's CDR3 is CSVGVSNSYEQYF. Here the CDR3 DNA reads TGCAGCGTTGGTGTGTCGAACAGTTACGAGCAGTACTTC.

The DNA of the CDR3 is TGCGCCAGCAGCCAAGGAATAACGACGGCCTCGAACACTGAAGCTTTCTTT. Translated, it gives CASSQGITTASNTEAFF. J is TRBJ1-1 and V is TRBV4-1, with D uncertain. The germline gives CDR1 MGHRA, CDR2 YSYEKL. The ends were cut back, 1 base at V and 1 base at J, with 16 bases in the middle. This CDR3 comprises 17 residues.

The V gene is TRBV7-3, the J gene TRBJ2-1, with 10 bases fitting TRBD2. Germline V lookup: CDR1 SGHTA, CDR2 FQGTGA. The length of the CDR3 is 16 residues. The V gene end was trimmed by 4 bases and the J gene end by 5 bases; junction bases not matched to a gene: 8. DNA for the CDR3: TGTGCCAGCAGCTCTATAGCGGGGGGACTTAACAATGAGCAGTTCTTC. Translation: CASSSIAGGLNNEQFF. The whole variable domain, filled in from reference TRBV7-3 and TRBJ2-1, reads GAGVSQTPSNKVTEKGKYVELRCDPISGHTALYWYRQSLGQGPEFLIYFQGTGAADDSGLPNDRFFAVRPEGSVSTLKIQRTERGDSAVYLCASSSIAGGLNNEQFFGPGTRLTVL.

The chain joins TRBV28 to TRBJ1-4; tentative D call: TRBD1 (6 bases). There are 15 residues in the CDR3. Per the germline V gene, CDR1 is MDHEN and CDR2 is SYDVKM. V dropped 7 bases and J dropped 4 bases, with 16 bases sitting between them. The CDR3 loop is CASNTDRGGNEKLFF. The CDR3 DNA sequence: TGTGCCAGCAATACGGACAGAGGGGGTAATGAAAAACTGTTTTTT.

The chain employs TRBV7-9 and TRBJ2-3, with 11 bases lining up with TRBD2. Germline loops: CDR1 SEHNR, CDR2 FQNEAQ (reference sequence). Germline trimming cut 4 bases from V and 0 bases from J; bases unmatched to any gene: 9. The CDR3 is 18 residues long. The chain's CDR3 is CASSSTRLAGKSTDTQYF. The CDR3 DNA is TGTGCCAGCAGCTCCACCCGACTAGCGGGGAAGAGCACAGATACGCAGTATTTT.

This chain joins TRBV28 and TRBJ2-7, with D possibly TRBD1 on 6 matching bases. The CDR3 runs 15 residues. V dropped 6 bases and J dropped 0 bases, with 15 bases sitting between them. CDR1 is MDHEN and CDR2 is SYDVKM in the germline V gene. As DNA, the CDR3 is TGTGCCAGCAGAACCCGCGGACAGTTCTCCTACGAGCAGTACTTC. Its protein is CASRTRGQFSYEQYF.

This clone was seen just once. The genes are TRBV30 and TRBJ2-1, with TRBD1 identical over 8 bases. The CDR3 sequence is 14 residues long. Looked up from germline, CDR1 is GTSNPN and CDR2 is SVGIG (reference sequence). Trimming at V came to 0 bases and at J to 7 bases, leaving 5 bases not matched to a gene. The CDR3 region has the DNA TGTGCCTGGAGTGTACCTGACAGGGGAAATGAGCAGTTCTTC. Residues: CAWSVPDRGNEQFF.

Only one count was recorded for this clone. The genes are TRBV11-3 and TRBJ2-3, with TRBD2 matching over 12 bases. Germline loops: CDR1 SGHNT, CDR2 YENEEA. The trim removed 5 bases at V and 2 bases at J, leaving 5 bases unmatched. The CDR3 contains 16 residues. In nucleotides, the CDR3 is TGTGCCAGCAGCGTCGGACTAGCGGGAACCACAGATACGCAGTATTTT. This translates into CASSVGLAGTTDTQYF.

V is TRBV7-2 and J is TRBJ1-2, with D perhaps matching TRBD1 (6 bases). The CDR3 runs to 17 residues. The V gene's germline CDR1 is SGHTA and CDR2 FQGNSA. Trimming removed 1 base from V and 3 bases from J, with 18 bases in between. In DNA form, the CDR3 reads TGTGCCAGCAGCTTAGGGGACACAGGGAGGTTGGACTATGGCTACACCTTC. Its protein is CASSLGDTGRLDYGYTF.

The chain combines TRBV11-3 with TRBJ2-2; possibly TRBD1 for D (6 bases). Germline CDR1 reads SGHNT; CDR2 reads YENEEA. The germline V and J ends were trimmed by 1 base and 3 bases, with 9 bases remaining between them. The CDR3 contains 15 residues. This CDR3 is CASSLGTGYTGELFF. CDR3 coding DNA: TGTGCCAGCAGCTTAGGAACAGGGTACACCGGGGAGCTGTTTTTT.

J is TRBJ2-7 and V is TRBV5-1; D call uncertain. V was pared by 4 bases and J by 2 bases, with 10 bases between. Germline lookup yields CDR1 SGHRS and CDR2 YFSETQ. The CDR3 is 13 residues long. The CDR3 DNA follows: TGCGCCAGCAGCCTCCGCCCCCCCTACGAGCAGTACTTC. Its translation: CASSLRPPYEQYF.

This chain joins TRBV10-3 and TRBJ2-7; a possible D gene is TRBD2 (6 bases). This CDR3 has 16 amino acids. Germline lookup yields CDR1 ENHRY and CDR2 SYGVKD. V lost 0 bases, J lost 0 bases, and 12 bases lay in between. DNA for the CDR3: TGTGCCATCAGTGAGTCTGGCGGGGTCACCTCCTACGAGCAGTACTTC. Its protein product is CAISESGGVTSYEQYF.

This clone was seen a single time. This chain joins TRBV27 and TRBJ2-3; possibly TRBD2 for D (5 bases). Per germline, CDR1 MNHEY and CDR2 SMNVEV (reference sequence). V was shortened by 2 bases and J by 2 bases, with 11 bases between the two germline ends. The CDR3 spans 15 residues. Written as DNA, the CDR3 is TGTGCCAGCAGTTTAGTTAGCGCTGCCACAGATACGCAGTATTTT. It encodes CASSLVSAATDTQYF.

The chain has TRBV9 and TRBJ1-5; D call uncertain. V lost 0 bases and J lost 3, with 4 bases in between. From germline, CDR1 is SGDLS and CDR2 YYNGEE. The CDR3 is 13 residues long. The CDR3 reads CASSVGHNQPQHF. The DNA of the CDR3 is TGTGCCAGCAGCGTAGGACACAATCAGCCCCAGCATTTT.

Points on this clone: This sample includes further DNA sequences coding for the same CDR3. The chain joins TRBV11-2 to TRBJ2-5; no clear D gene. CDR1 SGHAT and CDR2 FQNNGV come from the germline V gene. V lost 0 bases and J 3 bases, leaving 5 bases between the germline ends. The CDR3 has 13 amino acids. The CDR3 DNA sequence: TGTGCCAGCAGCTTAGATAGGGAAGAGACCCAGTACTTC. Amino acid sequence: CASSLDREETQYF. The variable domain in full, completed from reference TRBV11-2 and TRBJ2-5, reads EAGVAQSPRYKIIEKRQSVAFWCNPISGHATLYWYQQILGQGPKLLIQFQNNGVVDDSQLPKDRFSAERLKGVDSTLKIQPAKLEDSAVYLCASSLDREETQYFGPGTRLLVL.

The CDR3 nucleotides are TGCGCCAGCAGATACGATACAGGGGGCCCCACTGAAGCTTTCTTT. Its protein is CASRYDTGGPTEAFF. The chain joins TRBV5-1 to TRBJ1-1, with 9 positions matching TRBD1. Germline CDR1 reads SGHRS; CDR2 reads YFSETQ. The V segment lost 5 bases and the J segment 4 bases; nucleotides outside the gene matches: 9. This CDR3 spans 15 amino acids.

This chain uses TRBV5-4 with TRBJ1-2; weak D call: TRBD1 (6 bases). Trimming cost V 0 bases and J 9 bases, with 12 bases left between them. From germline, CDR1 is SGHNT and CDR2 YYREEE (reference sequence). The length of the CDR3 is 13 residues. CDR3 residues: CASSLETGRSYTF. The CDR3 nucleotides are TGTGCCAGCAGCTTGGAGACAGGACGTAGCTACACCTTC.

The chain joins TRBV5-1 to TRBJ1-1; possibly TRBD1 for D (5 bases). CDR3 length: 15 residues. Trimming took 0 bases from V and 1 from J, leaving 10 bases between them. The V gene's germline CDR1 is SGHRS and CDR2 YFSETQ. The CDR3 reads CASSLVGVGNTEAFF. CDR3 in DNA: TGCGCCAGCAGCTTGGTAGGGGTGGGGAACACTGAAGCTTTCTTT.

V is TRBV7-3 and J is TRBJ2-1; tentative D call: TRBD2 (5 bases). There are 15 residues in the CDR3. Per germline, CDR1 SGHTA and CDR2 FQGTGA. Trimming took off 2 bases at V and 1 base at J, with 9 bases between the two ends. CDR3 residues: CASSLSRDSYNEQFF. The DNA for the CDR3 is TGTGCCAGCAGCTTATCGAGGGATTCCTACAATGAGCAGTTCTTC.

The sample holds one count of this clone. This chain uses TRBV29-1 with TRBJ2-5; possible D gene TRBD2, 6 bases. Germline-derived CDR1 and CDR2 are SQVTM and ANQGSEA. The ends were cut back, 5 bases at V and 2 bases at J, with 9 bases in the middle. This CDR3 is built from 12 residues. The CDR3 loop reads CSVLAGQETQYF. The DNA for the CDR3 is TGCAGCGTTCTTGCGGGACAAGAGACCCAGTACTTC.